This TCR beta chain appears in the sequencing data of a study of T cell changes during pregnancy in multiple sclerosis. Germline lookup yields CDR1 MDHEN and CDR2 SYDVKM. Trimming cost V 7 bases and J 7 bases, with 13 bases left between them. CDR3 length: 13 residues. Method: immunoSEQ multiplex PCR; TCRdb's copy keeps in-frame clones and lacks some. The sample holds around 80,000 clones, 92% seen once. This clone was detected once. The sequence was collected from a female donor with multiple sclerosis, enrolled in a pregnancy study. The source was peripheral blood, collected before pregnancy. V gene TRBV28 combines with J gene TRBJ1-4; D is possibly TRBD1 (5 bases). The CDR3 loop is CASMNRFFEKLFF. The DNA for the CDR3 is TGTGCCAGCATGAACAGGTTTTTTGAAAAACTGTTTTTT.